These 5 T cell receptor beta chains originate from one sample sequenced in a study of T cells in Graves' hyperthyroidism and ophthalmopathy. Template material for amplifying TCR beta CDR3 regions consisted of RNA transcripts. HTBI primers were employed in a first-round RT-PCR of the TCR CDR3. One entry per CDR3 protein results from TCRdb running MiXCR on the multiplex PCR reads. The sample lists over 150,000 distinct CDR3 sequences; about 18% were seen once. Material for sequencing was blood. These receptors were obtained from a woman aged 45-60 years with Graves' hyperthyroidism.

This clonotype was detected a few times. This chain joins TRBV2 and TRBJ1-2, with D perhaps TRBD1 (5 bases). Trimming removed 6 bases at V and 3 bases at J, with 17 bases between. CDR3 length: 15 residues. Germline V gene lookup returns CDR1 SNHLY and CDR2 FYNNEI. The CDR3 reads CASSQTGTGYYGYTF. The DNA of the CDR3 is TGTGCCAGCAGCCAGACCGGGACGGGCTACTATGGCTACACCTTC.

This sequence joins TRBV7-6 and TRBJ2-3; 15 bases are a match to TRBD2. CDR1 and CDR2 from the germline V gene are SGHVS and FNYEAQ. V lost 4 bases and J lost 5; bases outside the gene matches: 10. The CDR3 extends over 18 amino acids. The CDR3 bases are TGTGCCAGCAGCTCAGCTTCGGGACTAGCGGGGGGTAAAGATACGCAGTATTTT. As protein: CASSSASGLAGGKDTQYF.

This clonotype was seen ten or more times. The CDR3 DNA follows: TGTGCCAGCAGCTTGGACAGGGCGAATGAAAAACTGTTTTTT. It specifies CASSLDRANEKLFF. The chain recombines TRBV7-2 with TRBJ1-4, with 8 bases fitting TRBD1. With 3 bases clipped from V and 5 bases from J, the junction kept 2 bases outside the gene matches. The germline V gene encodes CDR1 SGHTA and CDR2 FQGNSA. The CDR3 spans 14 residues.

The chain recombines TRBV19 with TRBJ1-5; D unresolved. Germline values: CDR1 LNHDA, CDR2 SQIVND (reference sequence). This CDR3 is 16 amino acids long. With 3 bases removed from V and 2 bases from J, the gap between germline ends came to 14 bases. The CDR3: CASSMALEGGNQPQHF. In nucleotides, the CDR3 is TGTGCCAGTAGTATGGCCCTTGAGGGCGGCAATCAGCCCCAGCATTTT.

Regarding this clonotype: A much larger clonotype is one base distant, so this may be a read error. This rearrangement joins TRBV18 to TRBJ2-7; D tentatively reads TRBD1 or TRBD2 (6 bases each). The CDR3 runs to 16 residues. Germline CDR1 KGHSH, CDR2 LQKENI. Deletions cut 2 bases from V and 5 bases from J, with 19 bases between. The CDR3 loop is CASSPSHSGGVDEQYF. In nucleotides, the CDR3 is TGTGCCAGCTCACCAAGCCATTCCGGGGGCGTTGACGAGCAGTACTTC.